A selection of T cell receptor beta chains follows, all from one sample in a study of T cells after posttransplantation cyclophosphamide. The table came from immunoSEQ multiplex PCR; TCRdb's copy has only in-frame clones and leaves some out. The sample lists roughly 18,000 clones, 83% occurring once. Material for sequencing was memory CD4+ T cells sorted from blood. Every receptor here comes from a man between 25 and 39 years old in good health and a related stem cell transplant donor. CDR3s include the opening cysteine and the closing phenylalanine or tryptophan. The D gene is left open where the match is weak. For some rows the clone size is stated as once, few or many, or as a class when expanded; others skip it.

CASSPAVSGGVNEQFF TGTGCCAGCTCACCTGCGGTTAGCGGGGGGGTCAATGAGCAGTTCTTC - TRBD2 TRBV18 16 TRBJ2-1
CASSSDRENTEAFF TGTGCCAGTAGTTCCGACAGGGAAAACACTGAAGCTTTCTTT - TRBD1 TRBV19 14 TRBJ1-1
CASSYSGGYNEKLFF TGTGCCAGCAGTTACTCTGGGGGCTATAATGAAAAACTGTTTTTT - - TRBV6-5 15 TRBJ1-4
CASTGLAGLMETQYF TGTGCCAGCACCGGACTAGCGGGGTTGATGGAGACCCAGTACTTC - TRBD2 TRBV2 15 TRBJ2-5
CASSEIPQETQYF TGTGCCAGCAGTGAAATTCCTCAAGAGACCCAGTACTTC - - TRBV2 13 TRBJ2-5
CASSPTRDSRHQETQYF TGTGCCAGCAGTCCGACACGGGACAGTAGACACCAAGAGACCCAGTACTTC - TRBD1 TRBV28 17 TRBJ2-5
CASARGQGQPQHF TGTGCCAGCGCCAGGGGGCAAGGTCAGCCCCAGCATTTT few TRBD1 TRBV28 13 TRBJ1-5
CASWGGASYNEQFF TGCGCCAGCTGGGGGGGGGCCTCCTACAATGAGCAGTTCTTC once - TRBV4-1 14 TRBJ2-1
CASSIDGRIDTFSEQFF TGTGCCAGTAGTATCGACGGAAGAATAGACACCTTTAGTGAGCAGTTCTTC - - TRBV19 17 TRBJ2-1
CASSQRGFGGVYEQYF TGTGCCAGCAGCCAAAGGGGGTTCGGTGGTGTCTACGAGCAGTACTTC - - TRBV14 16 TRBJ2-7
CASSPTRAGELFF TGTGCCAGCAGCCCTACTAGAGCCGGGGAGCTGTTTTTT - - TRBV5-4 13 TRBJ2-2
CASSYSPRDTQYF TGTGCCAGCAGTTATAGCCCTCGGGATACGCAGTATTTT - - TRBV27 13 TRBJ2-3
CASSAGQGQEQFF TGTGCCAGCAGCGCCGGACAGGGTCAAGAGCAGTTCTTC - TRBD1 TRBV7-3 13 TRBJ2-1
CASTPGQSNQPQHF TGTGCCAGTACCCCCGGACAGAGCAATCAGCCCCAGCATTTT - - TRBV19 14 TRBJ1-5
CASRRTGPNEKLFF TGCGCCAGCAGACGGACAGGGCCTAATGAAAAACTGTTTTTT - TRBD1 TRBV4-1 14 TRBJ1-4
CASSNSENTIYF TGTGCCAGCAGCAACTCCGAAAACACCATATATTTT few - TRBV7-9 12 TRBJ1-3
CASSRQGNLRNWALHF TGTGCCAGCAGCCGGCAGGGGAACCTCCGTAATTGGGCCCTCCACTTT - - TRBV11-2 16 TRBJ1-6